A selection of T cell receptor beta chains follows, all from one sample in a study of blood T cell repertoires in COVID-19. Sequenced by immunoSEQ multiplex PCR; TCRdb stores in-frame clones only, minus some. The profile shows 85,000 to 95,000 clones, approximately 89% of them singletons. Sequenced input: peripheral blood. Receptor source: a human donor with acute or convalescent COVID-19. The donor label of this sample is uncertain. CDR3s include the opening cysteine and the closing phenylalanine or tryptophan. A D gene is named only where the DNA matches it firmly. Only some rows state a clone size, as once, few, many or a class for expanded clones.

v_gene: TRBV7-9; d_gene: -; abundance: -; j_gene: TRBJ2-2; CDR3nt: TGTGCCAGCAGCTTAGGGGCACACGGGGAGCTGTTTTTT; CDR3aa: CASSLGAHGELFF
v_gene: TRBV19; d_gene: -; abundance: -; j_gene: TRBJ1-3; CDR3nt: TGTGCCAGTAGTACCCCAAGACAGGCCCGCGGAAACACCATATATTTT; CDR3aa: CASSTPRQARGNTIYF
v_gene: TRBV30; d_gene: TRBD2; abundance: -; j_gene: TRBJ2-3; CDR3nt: TGTGCCTGGAGCCGGGGGGGGACCACAGATACGCAGTATTTT; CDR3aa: CAWSRGGTTDTQYF
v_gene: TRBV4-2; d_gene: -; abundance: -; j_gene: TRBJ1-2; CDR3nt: TGTGCCAGCAGCCAAGCAATACCGACAGAAAGCTATGGCTACACCTTC; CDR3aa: CASSQAIPTESYGYTF
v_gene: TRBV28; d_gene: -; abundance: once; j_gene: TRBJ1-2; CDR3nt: TGTGCCAGCAGTTCTCCCGAGATTTATGGCTACACCTTC; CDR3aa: CASSSPEIYGYTF
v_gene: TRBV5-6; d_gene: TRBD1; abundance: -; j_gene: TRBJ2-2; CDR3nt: TGTGCCAGCAGCTTAGGGCAGGGGGTCACCGGGGAGCTGTTTTTT; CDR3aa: CASSLGQGVTGELFF
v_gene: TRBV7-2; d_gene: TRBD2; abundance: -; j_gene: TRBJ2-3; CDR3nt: TGTGCCAGCAGCTTAGGCCTAGCGGGCACAGATACGCAGTATTTT; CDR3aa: CASSLGLAGTDTQYF
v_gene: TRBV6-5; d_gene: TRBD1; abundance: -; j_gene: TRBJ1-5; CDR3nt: TGTGCCAGCAGTACCAGGGGGCTCAATCAGCCCCAGCATTTT; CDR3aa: CASSTRGLNQPQHF
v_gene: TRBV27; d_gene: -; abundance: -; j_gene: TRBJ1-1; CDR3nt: TGTGCCAGCAGTTTGAGGACAGCCCGGGGCACTGAAGCTTTCTTT; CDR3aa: CASSLRTARGTEAFF
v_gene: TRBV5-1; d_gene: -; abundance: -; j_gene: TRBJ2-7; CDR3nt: TGCGCCAGCTCCTCCGGGGGAAACGGCTACGAGCAGTACTTC; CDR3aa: CASSSGGNGYEQYF
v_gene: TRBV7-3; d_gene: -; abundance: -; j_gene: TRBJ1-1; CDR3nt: TGTGCCAGCAGCTTAACTAACCAGGGAACTGAAGCTTTCTTT; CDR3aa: CASSLTNQGTEAFF
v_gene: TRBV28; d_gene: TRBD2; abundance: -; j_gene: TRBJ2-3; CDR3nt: TGTGCCAGCAGTTTAGAAACTAGCGGGGGTAACACAGATACGCAGTATTTT; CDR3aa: CASSLETSGGNTDTQYF
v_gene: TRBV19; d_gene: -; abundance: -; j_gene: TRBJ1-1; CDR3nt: TGTGCCAGTAGTGCAACGGTGAACACTGAAGCTTTCTTT; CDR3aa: CASSATVNTEAFF